Listed below are T cell receptor beta chains from one sample, sequenced in a study of blood T cells in healthy people across ages. TCRdb reprocessed the 5' RACE reads with MiXCR, giving one entry per CDR3 protein. Found here are some 900,000 distinct CDR3 sequences, roughly 52% of them singletons; the top ten hold under 15%. Sequencing was performed on blood. These receptors were collected from a man aged 30 to 39 in good health. The CDR3 runs from the conserved cysteine through the conserved F or W. The order of the fields is V gene, clone size, J gene, D gene, CDR3 protein, CDR3 DNA. D genes are given only for firm matches. Size values are once, few and many counts, or a class for expanded clones, and some rows have none.

V: TRBV5-8; size: few; J: TRBJ2-5; D: NA; CDR3: CASSLPFDQETQYF; DNA: TGTGCCAGCAGCTTGCCCTTTGACCAAGAGACCCAGTACTTC
V: TRBV20-1; size: NA; J: TRBJ2-3; D: NA; CDR3: CSVRRGPISTDTRYF; DNA: TGCAGTGTAAGAAGGGGACCCATTAGCACAGATACGCGGTATTTT
V: TRBV2; size: NA; J: TRBJ2-5; D: TRBD2; CDR3: CSSGSGGNIETQYF; DNA: TGTTCTTCCGGATCCGGGGGGAATATAGAGACCCAGTACTTC
V: TRBV18; size: few; J: TRBJ2-7; D: NA; CDR3: CASSGAHEQYF; DNA: TGTGCCAGCTCAGGCGCTCACGAGCAGTACTTC
V: TRBV27; size: NA; J: TRBJ1-2; D: NA; CDR3: CASSSVRVGEDGYTF; DNA: TGTGCCAGCAGTTCCGTTCGTGTAGGGGAGGATGGCTACACCTTC
V: TRBV27; size: NA; J: TRBJ1-1; D: NA; CDR3: CASWEGGIIDTEAFF; DNA: TGTGCCAGCTGGGAAGGGGGGATTATTGACACTGAAGCTTTCTTT
V: TRBV5-1; size: NA; J: TRBJ1-2; D: NA; CDR3: CASRPDGSDGYTF; DNA: TGCGCCAGCAGACCGGACGGATCCGATGGCTACACCTTC
V: TRBV7-9; size: NA; J: TRBJ1-3; D: TRBD1; CDR3: CASSKSGQGAGNTIYF; DNA: TGTGCCAGCAGCAAGTCGGGACAGGGGGCTGGAAACACCATATATTTT
V: TRBV4-2; size: few; J: TRBJ2-4; D: TRBD2; CDR3: CASSQDPGGGAGEQYF; DNA: TGTGCCAGCAGCCAAGATCCGGGCGGGGGGGCAGGTGAGCAGTACTTC
V: TRBV28; size: NA; J: TRBJ2-5; D: NA; CDR3: CASNPQGQETQYF; DNA: TGTGCCAGCAACCCACAGGGACAAGAGACCCAGTACTTC
V: TRBV7-2; size: NA; J: TRBJ2-6; D: TRBD1; CDR3: CASSFRTTGGAGANVLTF; DNA: TGTGCCAGCAGCTTCAGGACGACAGGGGGCGCTGGGGCCAACGTCCTGACTTTC
V: TRBV10-3; size: NA; J: TRBJ2-3; D: NA; CDR3: CAISQSIGGSTDTQYF; DNA: TGTGCCATCTCGCAGTCGATCGGGGGCAGCACAGATACGCAGTATTTT
V: TRBV6-5; size: NA; J: TRBJ2-5; D: TRBD1; CDR3: CASSHWDSQETQYF; DNA: TGTGCCAGCAGCCACTGGGACAGCCAAGAGACCCAGTACTTC
V: TRBV15; size: NA; J: TRBJ2-2; D: NA; CDR3: CATSSGRGPGELFF; DNA: TGTGCCACCAGCAGTGGCAGGGGACCCGGGGAGCTGTTTTTT
V: TRBV19; size: few; J: TRBJ2-5; D: NA; CDR3: CASSIAGAHQETQYF; DNA: TGTGCCAGTAGTATAGCAGGGGCGCACCAAGAGACCCAGTACTTC
V: TRBV6-5; size: NA; J: TRBJ2-3; D: NA; CDR3: CASSSRVGDTQYF; DNA: TGTGCCAGCAGTAGCAGGGTAGGTGATACGCAGTATTTT
V: TRBV5-1; size: NA; J: TRBJ2-2; D: NA; CDR3: CASSLSLAETGELFF; DNA: TGCGCCAGCAGCCTGTCGCTAGCAGAGACCGGGGAGCTGTTTTTT
V: TRBV6-6; size: NA; J: TRBJ2-1; D: NA; CDR3: CASTEGGASNEQFF; DNA: TGTGCCAGCACCGAGGGGGGGGCTAGCAATGAGCAGTTCTTC
V: TRBV6-5; size: NA; J: TRBJ1-1; D: TRBD1; CDR3: CASSTRTGVGDTEAFF; DNA: TGTGCCAGCAGTACGCGGACAGGTGTGGGGGACACTGAAGCTTTCTTT
V: TRBV2; size: NA; J: TRBJ2-4; D: TRBD2; CDR3: CAAGDRRRSIQYF; DNA: TGTGCGGCGGGGGACCGCAGGCGAAGCATTCAGTACTTC
V: TRBV20-1; size: NA; J: TRBJ2-1; D: TRBD1; CDR3: CSAEARQGSYNEQFF; DNA: TGCAGTGCGGAAGCCCGACAGGGATCTTACAATGAGCAGTTCTTC
V: TRBV18; size: NA; J: TRBJ1-5; D: NA; CDR3: CASSPLETPTGNQPQHF; DNA: TGTGCCAGCTCACCACTCGAGACACCGACGGGCAATCAGCCCCAGCATTTT
V: TRBV5-1; size: NA; J: TRBJ2-1; D: NA; CDR3: CASSLQSSNEQFF; DNA: TGCGCCAGCAGCTTACAAAGCAGTAATGAGCAGTTCTTC
V: TRBV12-3/TRBV12-4; size: few; J: TRBJ2-1; D: NA; CDR3: CASSFVGVRRGSYNEQFF; DNA: TGTGCCAGCAGTTTTGTGGGGGTGCGGCGGGGTTCCTACAATGAGCAGTTCTTC
V: TRBV30; size: NA; J: TRBJ2-1; D: TRBD2; CDR3: CAWSPSGGGEQFF; DNA: TGTGCCTGGAGCCCATCGGGGGGAGGCGAGCAGTTCTTC
V: TRBV10-3; size: few; J: TRBJ1-2; D: NA; CDR3: CAISVGYGYTF; DNA: TGTGCCATCAGTGTAGGCTATGGCTACACCTTC